This T cell receptor (beta chain) was sequenced for a study of OX40 agonist ivuxolimab in advanced cancers. Across the whole study: Ivuxolimab, an agonist antibody against OX40 (CD134), was given to patients. Of mixed ages from about 23 to 90 and averaging roughly 60 years, the group was almost 85% male. One hepatocellular carcinoma and a couple of cutaneous melanoma patients partially responded.

TCRdb keeps only in-frame clones here, not all; method: immunoSEQ multiplex PCR. This table has 60,000 to 75,000 clones, about 84% appearing once. Study findings and constraints: On average, CD8+ T cells had more expanded clones than CD4+.

CDR3 length: 15 amino acids. Losses at the gene ends were 5 bases for V and 7 bases for J; bases not matched to a gene: 12. CDR1 SGHTA and CDR2 FQGNSA come from the germline V gene. Worth noting for this clone: Its antigen is still unknown.

Material: CD4+ or CD8+ T cells sorted from blood, obtained in a trial of the OX40 agonist ivuxolimab. The TCR was taken from an adult with an advanced solid tumor such as melanoma, head and neck, liver or kidney cancer. The chain links TRBV7-2 to TRBJ2-7; 9 bases are a match to TRBD1. The CDR3 protein is CASSAWDRARREQYF. The DNA of the CDR3 is TGTGCCAGCAGCGCCTGGGACAGGGCGCGGAGAGAGCAGTACTTC. The full variable domain, its missing parts supplied by reference TRBV7-2 and TRBJ2-7, is GAGVSQSPSNKVTEKGKDVELRCDPISGHTALYWYRQSLGQGLEFLIYFQGNSAPDKSGLPSDRFSAERTGGSVSTLTIQRTQQEDSAVYLCASSAWDRARREQYFGPGTRLTVT.